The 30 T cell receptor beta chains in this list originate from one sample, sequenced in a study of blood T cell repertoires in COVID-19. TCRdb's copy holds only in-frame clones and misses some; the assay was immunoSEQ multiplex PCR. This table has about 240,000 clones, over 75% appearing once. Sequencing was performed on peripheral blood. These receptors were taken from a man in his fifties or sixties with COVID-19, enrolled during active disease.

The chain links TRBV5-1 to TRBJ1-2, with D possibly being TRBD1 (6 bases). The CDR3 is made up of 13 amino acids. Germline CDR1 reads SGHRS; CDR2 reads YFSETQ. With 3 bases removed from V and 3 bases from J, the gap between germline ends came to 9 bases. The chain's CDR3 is CASSSDSYYGYTF. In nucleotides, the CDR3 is TGCGCCAGCAGCTCGGACAGCTACTATGGCTACACCTTC.

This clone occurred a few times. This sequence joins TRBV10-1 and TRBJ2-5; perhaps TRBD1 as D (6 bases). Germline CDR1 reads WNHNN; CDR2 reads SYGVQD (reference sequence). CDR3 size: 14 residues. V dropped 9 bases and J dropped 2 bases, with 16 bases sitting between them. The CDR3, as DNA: TGCGCCAGTACTAGACAGGTACTACAAGAGACCCAGTACTTC. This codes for CASTRQVLQETQYF.

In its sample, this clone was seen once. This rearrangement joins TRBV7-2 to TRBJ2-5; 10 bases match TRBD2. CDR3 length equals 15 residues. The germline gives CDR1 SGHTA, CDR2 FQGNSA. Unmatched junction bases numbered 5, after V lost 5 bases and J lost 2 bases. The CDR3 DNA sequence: TGTGCCAGCAGCGGTCTAGCGGGGGTACAAGAGACCCAGTACTTC. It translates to CASSGLAGVQETQYF.

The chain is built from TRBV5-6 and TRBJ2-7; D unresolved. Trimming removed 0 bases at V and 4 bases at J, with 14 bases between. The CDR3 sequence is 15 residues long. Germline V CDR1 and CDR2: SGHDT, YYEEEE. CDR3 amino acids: CASSLGFYLPYEQYF. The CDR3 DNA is TGTGCCAGCAGCTTGGGGTTCTACCTTCCTTACGAGCAGTACTTC. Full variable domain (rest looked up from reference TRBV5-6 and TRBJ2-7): DAGVTQSPTHLIKTRGQQVTLRCSPKSGHDTVSWYQQALGQGPQFIFQYYEEEERQRGNFPDRFSGHQFPNYSSELNVNALLLGDSALYLCASSLGFYLPYEQYFGPGTRLTVT.

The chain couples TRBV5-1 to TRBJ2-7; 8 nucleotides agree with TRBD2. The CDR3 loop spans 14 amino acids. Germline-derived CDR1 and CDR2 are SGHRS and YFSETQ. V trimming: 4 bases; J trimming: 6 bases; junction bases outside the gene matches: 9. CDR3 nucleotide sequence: TGCGCCAGCAGCCCCCGGGAGGGGGATGGCGAGCAGTACTTC. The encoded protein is CASSPREGDGEQYF.

For the CDR3, the DNA is TGTGCCAGCAGTTACTCTAGCCTAACCGCCTACAGCACAGATACGCAGTATTTT. Protein: CASSYSSLTAYSTDTQYF. The genes are TRBV6-2 or TRBV6-3 and TRBJ2-3, with no clear D. Germline-derived CDR1 and CDR2 are MNHEY and SVGEGT. V dropped 0 bases and J dropped 0 bases, with 16 bases sitting between them. The CDR3 loop spans 18 amino acids.

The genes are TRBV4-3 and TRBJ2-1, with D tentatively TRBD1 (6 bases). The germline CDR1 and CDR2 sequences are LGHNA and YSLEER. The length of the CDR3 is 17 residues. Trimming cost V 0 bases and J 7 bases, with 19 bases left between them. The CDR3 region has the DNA TGCGCCAGCAGCCAAGATTTTGAGGGGGTCTCGGGGAATGAGCAGTTCTTC. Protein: CASSQDFEGVSGNEQFF.

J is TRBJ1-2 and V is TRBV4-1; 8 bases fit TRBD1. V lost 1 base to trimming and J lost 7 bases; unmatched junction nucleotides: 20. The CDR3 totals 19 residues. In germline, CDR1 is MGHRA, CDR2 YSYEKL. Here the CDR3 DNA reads TGCGCCAGCAGCCAAGCCAGGACCATTGGGGCAGGGGGCTCCTTTGGCTACACCTTC. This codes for CASSQARTIGAGGSFGYTF.

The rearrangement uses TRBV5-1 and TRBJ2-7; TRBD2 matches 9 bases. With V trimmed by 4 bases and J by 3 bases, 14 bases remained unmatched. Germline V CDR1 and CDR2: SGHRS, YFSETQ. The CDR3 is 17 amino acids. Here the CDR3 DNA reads TGCGCCAGCAGCCCGGTTGGCAGCGGCGGGGGGGACTACGAGCAGTACTTC. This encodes CASSPVGSGGGDYEQYF.

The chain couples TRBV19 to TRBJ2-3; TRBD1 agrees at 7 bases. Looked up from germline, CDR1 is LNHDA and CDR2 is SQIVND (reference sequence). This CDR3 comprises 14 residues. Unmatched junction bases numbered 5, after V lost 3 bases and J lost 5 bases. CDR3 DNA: TGTGCCAGTAGTATGGGTAACAGGGGAGATACGCAGTATTTT. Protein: CASSMGNRGDTQYF.

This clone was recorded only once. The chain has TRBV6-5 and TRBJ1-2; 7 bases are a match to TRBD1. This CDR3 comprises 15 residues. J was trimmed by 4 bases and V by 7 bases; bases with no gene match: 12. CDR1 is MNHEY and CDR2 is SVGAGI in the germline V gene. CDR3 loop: CASTPGQSSLYGYTF. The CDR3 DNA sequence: TGTGCCAGCACCCCGGGACAGTCGAGCCTCTATGGCTACACCTTC.

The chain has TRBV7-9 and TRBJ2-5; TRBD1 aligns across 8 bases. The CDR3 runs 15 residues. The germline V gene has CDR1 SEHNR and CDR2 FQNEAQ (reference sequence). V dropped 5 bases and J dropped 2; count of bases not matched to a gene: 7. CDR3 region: CASSPGQGGQETQYF. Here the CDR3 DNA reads TGTGCCAGCAGCCCCGGACAGGGAGGTCAAGAGACCCAGTACTTC.

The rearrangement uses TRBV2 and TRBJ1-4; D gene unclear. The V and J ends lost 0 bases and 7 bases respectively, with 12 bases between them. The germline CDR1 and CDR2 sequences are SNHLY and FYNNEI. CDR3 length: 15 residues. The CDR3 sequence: CASSEAWWSGEKLFF. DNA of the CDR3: TGTGCCAGCAGTGAAGCGTGGTGGTCAGGTGAAAAACTGTTTTTT.

CDR3: CASRTTSGSYNEQFF. In DNA form, the CDR3 reads TGTGCCAGCAGGACGACTAGCGGATCTTACAATGAGCAGTTCTTC. The chain carries TRBV27 and TRBJ2-1; 9 bases fit TRBD2. Germline V gene data show CDR1 as MNHEY and CDR2 as SMNVEV (reference sequence). With V trimmed by 6 bases and J by 4 bases, 7 bases remained unmatched. This CDR3 is built from 15 residues.

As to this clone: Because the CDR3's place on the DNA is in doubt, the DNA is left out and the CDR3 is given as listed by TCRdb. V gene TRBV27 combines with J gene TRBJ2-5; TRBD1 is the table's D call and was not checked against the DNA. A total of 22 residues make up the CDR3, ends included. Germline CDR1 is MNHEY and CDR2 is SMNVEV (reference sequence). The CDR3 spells CASRRTGLGGRPSTSWRETQYF.

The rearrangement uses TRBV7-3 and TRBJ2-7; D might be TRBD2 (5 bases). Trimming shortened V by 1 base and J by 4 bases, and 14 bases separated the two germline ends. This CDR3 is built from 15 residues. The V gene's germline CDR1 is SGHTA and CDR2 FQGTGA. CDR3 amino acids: CASSLRAGGEYEQYF. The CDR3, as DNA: TGTGCCAGCAGCTTAAGGGCGGGCGGCGAGTACGAGCAGTACTTC.

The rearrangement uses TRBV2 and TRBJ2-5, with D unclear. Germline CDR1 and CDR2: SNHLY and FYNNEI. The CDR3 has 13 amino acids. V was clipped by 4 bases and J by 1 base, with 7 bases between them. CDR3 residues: CASSGNSQETQYF. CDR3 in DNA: TGTGCCAGCAGTGGTAACAGCCAAGAGACCCAGTACTTC.

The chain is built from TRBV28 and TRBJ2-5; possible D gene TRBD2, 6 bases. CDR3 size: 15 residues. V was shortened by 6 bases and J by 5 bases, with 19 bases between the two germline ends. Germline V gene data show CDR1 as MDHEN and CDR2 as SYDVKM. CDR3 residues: CASSPLDVGGETQYF. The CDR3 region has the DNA TGTGCCAGCAGCCCCCTCGACGTCGGGGGTGAGACCCAGTACTTC.

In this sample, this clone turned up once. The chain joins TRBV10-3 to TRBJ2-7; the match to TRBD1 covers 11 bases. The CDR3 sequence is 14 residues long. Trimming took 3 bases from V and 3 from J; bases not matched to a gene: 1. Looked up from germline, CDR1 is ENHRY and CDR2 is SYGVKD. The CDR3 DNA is TGTGCCATCAGTGACGGGACAGGGGGCTACGAGCAGTACTTC. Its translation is CAISDGTGGYEQYF.

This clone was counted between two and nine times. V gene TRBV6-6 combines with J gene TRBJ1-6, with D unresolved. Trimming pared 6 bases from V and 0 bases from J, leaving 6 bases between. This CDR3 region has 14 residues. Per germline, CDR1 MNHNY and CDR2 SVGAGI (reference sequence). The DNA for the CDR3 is TGTGCCAGCAGGATGAGCTCCTATAATTCACCCCTCCACTTT. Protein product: CASRMSSYNSPLHF.

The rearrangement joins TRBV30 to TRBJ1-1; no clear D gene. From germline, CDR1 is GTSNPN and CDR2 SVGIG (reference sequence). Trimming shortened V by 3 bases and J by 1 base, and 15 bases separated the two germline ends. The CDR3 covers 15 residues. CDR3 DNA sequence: TGTGCCTGGAGACAAGCTGGGCAACCGAACACTGAAGCTTTCTTT. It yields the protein CAWRQAGQPNTEAFF. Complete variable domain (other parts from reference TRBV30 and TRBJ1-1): SQTIHQWPATLVQPVGSPLSLECTVEGTSNPNLYWYRQAAGRGLQLLFYSVGIGQISSEVPQNLSASRPQDRQFILSSKKLLLSDSGFYLCAWRQAGQPNTEAFFGQGTRLTVV.

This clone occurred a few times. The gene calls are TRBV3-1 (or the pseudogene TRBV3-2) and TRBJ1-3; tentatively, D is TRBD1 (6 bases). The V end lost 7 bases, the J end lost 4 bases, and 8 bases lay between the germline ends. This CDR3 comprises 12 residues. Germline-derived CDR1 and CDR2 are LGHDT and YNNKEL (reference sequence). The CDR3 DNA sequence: TGTGCCAGCATGGGGACAGGAAACACCATATATTTT. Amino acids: CASMGTGNTIYF.

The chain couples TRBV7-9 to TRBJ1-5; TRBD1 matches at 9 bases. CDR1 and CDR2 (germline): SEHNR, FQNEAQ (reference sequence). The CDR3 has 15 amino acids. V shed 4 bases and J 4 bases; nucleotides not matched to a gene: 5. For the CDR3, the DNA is TGTGCCAGCAGCTCCCAGGGACAGGGTAATCAGCCCCAGCATTTT. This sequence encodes CASSSQGQGNQPQHF.

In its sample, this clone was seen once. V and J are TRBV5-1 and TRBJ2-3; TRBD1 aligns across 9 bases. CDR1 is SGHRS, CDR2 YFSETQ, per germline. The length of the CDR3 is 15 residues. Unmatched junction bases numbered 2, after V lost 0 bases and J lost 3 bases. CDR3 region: CASSLDGTGTDTQYF. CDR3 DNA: TGCGCCAGCAGCTTGGACGGGACAGGGACAGATACGCAGTATTTT.

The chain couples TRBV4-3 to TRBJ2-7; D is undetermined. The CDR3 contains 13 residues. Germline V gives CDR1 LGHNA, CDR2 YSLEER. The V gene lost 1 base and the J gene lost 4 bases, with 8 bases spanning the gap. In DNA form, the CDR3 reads TGCGCCAGCAGCCAAGCACCCTATTACGAGCAGTACTTC. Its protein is CASSQAPYYEQYF.

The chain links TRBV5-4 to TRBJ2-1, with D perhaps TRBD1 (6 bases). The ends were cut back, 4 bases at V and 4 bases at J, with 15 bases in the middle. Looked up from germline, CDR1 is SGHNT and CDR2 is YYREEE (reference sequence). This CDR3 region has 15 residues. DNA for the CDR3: TGTGCCAGCAGCCGCTCCGGGACACCGTACAATGAGCAGTTCTTC. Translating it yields CASSRSGTPYNEQFF.

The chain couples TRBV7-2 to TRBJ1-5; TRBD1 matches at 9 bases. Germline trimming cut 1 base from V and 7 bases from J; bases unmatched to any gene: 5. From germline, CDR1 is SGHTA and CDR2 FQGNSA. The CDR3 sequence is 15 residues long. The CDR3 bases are TGTGCCAGCAGCTTAGATAACAGGGGGCACCAGCCCCAGCATTTT. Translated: CASSLDNRGHQPQHF. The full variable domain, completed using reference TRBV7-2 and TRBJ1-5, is GAGVSQSPSNKVTEKGKDVELRCDPISGHTALYWYRQSLGQGLEFLIYFQGNSAPDKSGLPSDRFSAERTGGSVSTLTIQRTQQEDSAVYLCASSLDNRGHQPQHFGDGTRLSIL.

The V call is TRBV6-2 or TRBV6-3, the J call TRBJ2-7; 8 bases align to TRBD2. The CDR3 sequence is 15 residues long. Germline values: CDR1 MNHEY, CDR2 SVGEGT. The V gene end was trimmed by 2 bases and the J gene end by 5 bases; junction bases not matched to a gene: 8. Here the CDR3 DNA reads TGTGCCAGCAGTTACAACCTAGCGGGTGGCCACGAGCAGTACTTC. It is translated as CASSYNLAGGHEQYF.

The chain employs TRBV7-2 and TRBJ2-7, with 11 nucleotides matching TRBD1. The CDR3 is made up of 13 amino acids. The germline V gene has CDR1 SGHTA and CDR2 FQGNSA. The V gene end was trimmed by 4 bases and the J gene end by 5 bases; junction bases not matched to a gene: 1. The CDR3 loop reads CASSWTGGHEQYF. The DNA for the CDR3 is TGTGCCAGCAGCTGGACAGGGGGCCACGAGCAGTACTTC.

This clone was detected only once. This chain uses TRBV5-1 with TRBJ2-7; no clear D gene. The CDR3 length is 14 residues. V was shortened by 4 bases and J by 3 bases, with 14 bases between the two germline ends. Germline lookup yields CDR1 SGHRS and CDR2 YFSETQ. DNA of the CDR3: TGCGCCAGCAGCCCAGGTCGCAACCACTACGAGCAGTACTTC. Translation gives CASSPGRNHYEQYF.